This entry lists 20 T cell receptor beta chains sequenced from one sample in a study of blood T cell repertoires in COVID-19. Here immunoSEQ multiplex PCR was the method, and the copy in TCRdb shows in-frame clones only, minus some. The repertoire holds about 41,000 clones, with 83% as singletons. Sequencing was performed on peripheral blood. Receptors were obtained from a woman aged 80 or over with active or convalescent COVID-19.

The V call is TRBV5-4, the J call TRBJ2-2; 9 bases are a match to TRBD2. In germline, CDR1 is SGHNT, CDR2 YYREEE (reference sequence). There are 16 residues in the CDR3. V shed 4 bases, J shed 2 bases, and the junction held 6 bases outside the gene matches. The CDR3 nucleotides are TGTGCCAGCAGCCCTCGACTAGCGGTAAACACCGGGGAGCTGTTTTTT. Protein sequence: CASSPRLAVNTGELFF.

The chain combines TRBV6-2 or TRBV6-3 with TRBJ1-1; D not resolved. This CDR3 has 14 amino acids. V lost 5 bases to trimming and J lost 1 base, with 11 bases between them. The germline V gene has CDR1 MNHEY and CDR2 SVGEGT. CDR3 protein: CASSSRSSNTEAFF. In nucleotides, the CDR3 is TGTGCCAGCAGTAGCAGGTCCTCGAACACTGAAGCTTTCTTT.

The J gene is TRBJ2-1, the V gene TRBV4-1; 10 nucleotides agree with TRBD2. V shed 1 base, J shed 7 bases, and the junction held 7 bases outside the gene matches. Per germline, CDR1 MGHRA and CDR2 YSYEKL. CDR3 length equals 16 residues. This CDR3 is CASSQAILAGGNEQFF. In nucleotides, the CDR3 is TGCGCCAGCAGCCAAGCTATATTAGCGGGAGGAAATGAGCAGTTCTTC.

The gene calls are TRBV7-9 and TRBJ1-5, with a weak D call TRBD1 (5 bases). In germline, CDR1 is SEHNR, CDR2 FQNEAQ (reference sequence). The CDR3 totals 15 residues. Trimming left V 4 bases short and J 2 bases short, with 12 bases between. CDR3 amino acids: CASSSPATGNQPQHF. The CDR3 coding sequence is TGTGCCAGCAGCTCCCCGGCGACAGGCAATCAGCCCCAGCATTTT.

The chain employs TRBV28 and TRBJ2-1, with D perhaps matching TRBD1 (5 bases). Germline-derived CDR1 and CDR2 are MDHEN and SYDVKM. The CDR3 has 15 residues. V gave up 7 bases and J gave up 6 bases, with 19 bases separating them. For the CDR3, the DNA is TGTGCCAGCAAAGGGGCAAGCGTATCGGGCAATGAGCAGTTCTTC. It encodes CASKGASVSGNEQFF.

The chain is built from TRBV9 and TRBJ2-1; the match to TRBD2 covers 9 bases. The V and J ends lost 4 bases and 0 bases, in that order; junction bases with no gene match: 17. The CDR3 totals 20 residues. From germline, CDR1 is SGDLS and CDR2 YYNGEE. The CDR3 loop reads CASSSPEGLAGRSSYNEQFF. CDR3 nucleotide sequence: TGTGCCAGCAGCTCCCCCGAGGGGCTAGCGGGAAGGAGCTCCTACAATGAGCAGTTCTTC.

The rearrangement joins TRBV3-1 (or the pseudogene TRBV3-2) to TRBJ1-5; TRBD1 is a possible D gene (5 bases). Germline assignment: CDR1 LGHDT and CDR2 YNNKEL (reference sequence). The CDR3 loop spans 14 amino acids. The ends were cut back, 1 base at V and 7 bases at J, with 11 bases in the middle. CDR3 nucleotide sequence: TGTGCCAGCAGCCAAGGGGGCGCAGGGCAGCCCCAGCATTTT. Translation: CASSQGGAGQPQHF.

The genes are TRBV19 and TRBJ1-5; D gene ambiguous. V lost 3 bases and J lost 4, with 13 bases in between. Germline V gives CDR1 LNHDA, CDR2 SQIVND (reference sequence). The CDR3 is 15 residues long. CDR3 in amino acids: CASSIEASRNQPQHF. The DNA of the CDR3 is TGTGCCAGTAGTATTGAGGCGTCCCGTAATCAGCCCCAGCATTTT.

J is TRBJ1-5 and V is TRBV19; 8 nucleotides align to TRBD1. The CDR3 totals 15 residues. The V segment lost 3 bases and the J segment 7 bases; nucleotides outside the gene matches: 8. Germline CDR1 LNHDA, CDR2 SQIVND (reference sequence). CDR3 protein: CASSMISRGQQPQHF. The CDR3 nucleotides are TGTGCCAGTAGTATGATAAGCAGGGGGCAACAGCCCCAGCATTTT.

This chain joins TRBV28 and TRBJ2-2, with a possible D match to TRBD2 (6 bases). Germline V gene lookup returns CDR1 MDHEN and CDR2 SYDVKM. CDR3 size: 14 residues. V dropped 8 bases and J dropped 9 bases, with 19 bases sitting between them. Here the CDR3 reads CASSLSGIRWELFF. CDR3 DNA sequence: TGTGCCAGCTCCCTTAGCGGTATCCGGTGGGAGCTGTTTTTT.

J is TRBJ1-3 and V is TRBV30, with unresolved D. Germline CDR1 and CDR2: GTSNPN and SVGIG (reference sequence). CDR3 size: 14 residues. V gave up 0 bases and J gave up 4 bases, with 10 bases separating them. The CDR3 DNA reads TGTGCCTGGAGTGTACAAGGCGGGGGAAACACCATATATTTT. Translating gives CAWSVQGGGNTIYF.

This chain links TRBV5-1 with TRBJ2-5, with D possibly TRBD2 on 5 matching bases. The CDR3 is 14 amino acids. Trimming took off 0 bases at V and 4 bases at J, with 10 bases between the two ends. Germline V gene sequence: CDR1 SGHRS, CDR2 YFSETQ. CDR3 amino acids: CASSLAAGGETQYF. For the CDR3, the DNA is TGCGCCAGCAGCTTGGCGGCAGGAGGAGAGACCCAGTACTTC.

V and J are TRBV5-1 and TRBJ2-2, with 12 bases that match TRBD1. Trimming removed 0 bases from V and 8 bases from J; junction bases left unmatched: 5. CDR3 size: 16 residues. The germline V gene encodes CDR1 SGHRS and CDR2 YFSETQ. CDR3 residues: CASSLVGQGASGELFF. CDR3 sequence (DNA): TGCGCCAGCAGCTTGGTGGGACAGGGGGCTTCGGGGGAGCTGTTTTTT. Looking up the rest from reference TRBV5-1 and TRBJ2-2 gives the full variable domain: KAGVTQTPRYLIKTRGQQVTLSCSPISGHRSVSWYQQTPGQGLQFLFEYFSETQRNKGNFPGRFSGRQFSNSRSEMNVSTLELGDSALYLCASSLVGQGASGELFFGEGSRLTVL.

This chain links TRBV3-1 (or the pseudogene TRBV3-2) with TRBJ2-1; 8 nucleotides align to TRBD1. CDR1 and CDR2 (germline): LGHDT, YNNKEL (reference sequence). V gave up 1 base and J gave up 9 bases; unmatched junction bases: 20. The CDR3 spans 19 residues. CDR3 nucleotides: TGTGCCAGCAGCCAAGTCGCTTGGAACGGGGGACAGGCTTTTGGTGAGCAGTTCTTC. Translation: CASSQVAWNGGQAFGEQFF.

The chain couples TRBV19 to TRBJ2-1; 8 nucleotides line up with TRBD1. The CDR3 contains 17 residues. Trimming at V came to 1 base and at J to 10 bases, leaving 15 bases not matched to a gene. Germline values: CDR1 LNHDA, CDR2 SQIVND (reference sequence). The CDR3 region is CASSIVPGTGALQEQFF. In DNA, the CDR3 is TGTGCCAGTAGTATAGTGCCCGGGACAGGAGCCCTCCAGGAGCAGTTCTTC.

V usage is TRBV5-6 and J usage is TRBJ1-6; the D is unclear. Germline CDR1 and CDR2: SGHDT and YYEEEE. The CDR3 extends over 15 amino acids. V lost 4 bases and J lost 5, with 13 bases in between. The CDR3 DNA reads TGTGCCAGCAGCCGGATCGGGGTTAATAATTCACCCCTCCACTTT. Protein: CASSRIGVNNSPLHF.

This clone was counted a few times. The genes are TRBV5-6 and TRBJ2-2; 8 bases match TRBD1. In germline, CDR1 is SGHDT, CDR2 YYEEEE. J was trimmed by 7 bases and V by 0 bases; bases with no gene match: 8. The CDR3 spans 16 residues. CDR3 protein: CASSLVGRGRNGELFF. The CDR3 nucleotides are TGTGCCAGCAGCTTGGTCGGCAGGGGGCGTAACGGGGAGCTGTTTTTT.

The J gene is TRBJ2-3, the V gene TRBV7-3; 7 nucleotides match TRBD1. The CDR3 extends over 14 amino acids. Germline trimming cut 4 bases from V and 2 bases from J; bases unmatched to any gene: 3. CDR1 and CDR2 from the germline V gene are SGHTA and FQGTGA. The CDR3 spells CASSSGQFTDTQYF. The CDR3 nucleotides read TGTGCCAGCAGCTCGGGACAGTTCACAGATACGCAGTATTTT.

The chain carries TRBV9 and TRBJ2-2; TRBD2 matches 7 bases. CDR1 is SGDLS, CDR2 YYNGEE, per germline. This CDR3 contains 16 residues. V was pared by 4 bases and J by 5 bases, with 11 bases of the junction left unmatched. DNA for the CDR3: TGTGCCAGCAGCAGAGAAGCGGGAAGGAGAACCGGGGAGCTGTTTTTT. Its translation is CASSREAGRRTGELFF.

The chain carries TRBV6-6 and TRBJ2-5, with TRBD2 identical over 7 bases. Germline trimming cut 6 bases from V and 3 bases from J; bases unmatched to any gene: 1. Germline V lookup: CDR1 MNHNY, CDR2 SVGAGI (reference sequence). The CDR3 runs 12 residues. The CDR3 here is CASRRGEETQYF. CDR3 bases: TGTGCCAGCAGACGGGGGGAAGAGACCCAGTACTTC.